This TCR beta chain was retrieved from a study of blood T cell repertoires in COVID-19 (dated by TCRdb to 2019 to 2021). Study-level background: Samples covering the acute and convalescent phases of COVID-19 were provided by collaborators in the United States, Italy and Spain. Where available, HLA class I and class II types were obtained from metadata supplied by the sample provider rather than from assay-based typing. A freely available public database, intended as a resource for researchers studying the immune response to SARS-CoV-2, is where the repertoires were released. Sample metadata almost always included a de-identified subject ID, COVID-19 status, age in years and sex. The material from the prospective study consisted of cDNA or gDNA derived from T cells, B-cell-depleted T cells, or PBMCs. The samples were drawn from two sources: the first 160 participants of the ongoing ImmuneRACE study, and over 1,000 subjects contributed by 6 global collaborators. Subjects who had been exposed to COVID-19, were actively infected with it, or had recovered from it provided the deeply sampled blood TCRbeta repertoires that made up the dataset. On the study overall, not on this receptor specifically: How much clinical and demographic metadata was included differed by source and by participant, and the metadata was provided uncurated.

Each collaborating institution followed its own protocols to collect whole blood in K2EDTA tubes. For TCRbeta analysis, collaborators shipped samples as frozen whole blood, isolated PBMCs, or DNA extracted from either of those sample types. CDR1 and CDR2, looked up from the germline V gene, are WSHSY and SAAADI. At the junction V is shortened by 6 bases and J by 2 bases; bases outside the gene matches: 2. The CDR3 runs 16 residues from the cysteine to the phenylalanine. The retained sequence is limited to the CDR3, 48 bases, with the frame set at the first base. The immunoSEQ Assay, a bias-controlled multiplex PCR, was used to amplify TCRbeta CDR3 regions from genomic DNA. As for the authors' bioinformatics: Within the assay, amplification of reference gene primers was used to estimate how many nucleated cells each sample contained. To quantify the absolute abundance of each unique TCRbeta CDR3 rearrangement, sequence reads were collapsed and filtered. For each sample, productive Simpson clonality was calculated as the square root of Simpson's diversity index across productive rearrangements. The immuneACCESS repertoire file appears here via TCRdb, limited to in-frame rearrangements. These files lack a portion of the clones; in checked studies, under half of the deficit traces to unresolved V genes, and the cause of the others is not known. The DNA was the basis for D and trimming; V, J and clone size are from that table. This sample lists tens of thousands of clones; about nine tenths were detected once. The leading ten clones occupy about 18% of the sample.

Regarding this clone: What this receptor recognizes is not known. No quality values exist for individual bases; no much larger clone is one base distant.

Sequenced sample: peripheral blood. The clonotype originates from an elderly woman with acute or convalescent COVID-19. This sequence uses TRBV10-2 and TRBJ2-2, with 14 bases matching TRBD2. The CDR3 here reads CASRTSGGDNTGELFF. Here is the DNA: TGCGCCAGCAGGACTAGCGGGGGGGATAACACCGGGGAGCTGTTTTTT.